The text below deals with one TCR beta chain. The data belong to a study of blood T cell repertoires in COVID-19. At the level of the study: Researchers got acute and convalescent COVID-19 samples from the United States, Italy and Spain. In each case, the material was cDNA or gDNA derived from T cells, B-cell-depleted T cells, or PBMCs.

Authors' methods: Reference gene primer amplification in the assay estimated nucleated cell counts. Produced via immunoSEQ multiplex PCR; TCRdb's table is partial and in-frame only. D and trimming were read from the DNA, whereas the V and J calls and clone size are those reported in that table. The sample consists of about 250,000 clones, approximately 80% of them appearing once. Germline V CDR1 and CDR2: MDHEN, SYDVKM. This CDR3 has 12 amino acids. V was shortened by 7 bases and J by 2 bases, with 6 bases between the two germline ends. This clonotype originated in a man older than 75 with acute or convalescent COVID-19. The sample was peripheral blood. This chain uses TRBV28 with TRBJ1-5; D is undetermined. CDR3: CASMSGNQPQHF. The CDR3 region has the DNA TGTGCCAGCATGTCGGGCAATCAGCCCCAGCATTTT. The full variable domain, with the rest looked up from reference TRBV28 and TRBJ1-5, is DVKVTQSSRYLVKRTGEKVFLECVQDMDHENMFWYRQDPGLGLRLIYFSYDVKMKEKGDIPEGYSVSREKKERFSLILESASTNQTSMYLCASMSGNQPQHFGDGTRLSIL.